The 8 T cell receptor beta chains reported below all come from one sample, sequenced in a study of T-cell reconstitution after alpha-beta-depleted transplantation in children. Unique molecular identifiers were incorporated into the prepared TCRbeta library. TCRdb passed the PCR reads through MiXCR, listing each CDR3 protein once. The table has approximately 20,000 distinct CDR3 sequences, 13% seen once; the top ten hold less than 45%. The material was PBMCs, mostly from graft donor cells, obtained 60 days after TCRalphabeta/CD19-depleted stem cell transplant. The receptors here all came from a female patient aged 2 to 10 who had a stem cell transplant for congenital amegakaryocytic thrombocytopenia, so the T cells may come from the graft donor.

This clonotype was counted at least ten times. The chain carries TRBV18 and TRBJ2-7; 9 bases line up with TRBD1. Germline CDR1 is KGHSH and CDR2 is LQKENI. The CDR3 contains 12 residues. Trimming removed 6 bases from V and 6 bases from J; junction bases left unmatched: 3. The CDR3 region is CASSPDRGEQYF. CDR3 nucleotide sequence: TGTGCCAGCTCCCCGGACAGGGGCGAGCAGTACTTC.

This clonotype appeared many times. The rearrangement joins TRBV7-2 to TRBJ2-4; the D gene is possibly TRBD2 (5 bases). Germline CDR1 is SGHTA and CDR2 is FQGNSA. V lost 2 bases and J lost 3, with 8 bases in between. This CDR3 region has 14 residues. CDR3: CASSLRGSKNIQYF. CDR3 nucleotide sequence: TGTGCCAGCAGCTTACGGGGAAGCAAAAACATTCAGTACTTC. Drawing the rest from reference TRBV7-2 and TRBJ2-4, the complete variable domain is GAGVSQSPSNKVTEKGKDVELRCDPISGHTALYWYRQSLGQGLEFLIYFQGNSAPDKSGLPSDRFSAERTGGSVSTLTIQRTQQEDSAVYLCASSLRGSKNIQYFGAGTRLSVL.

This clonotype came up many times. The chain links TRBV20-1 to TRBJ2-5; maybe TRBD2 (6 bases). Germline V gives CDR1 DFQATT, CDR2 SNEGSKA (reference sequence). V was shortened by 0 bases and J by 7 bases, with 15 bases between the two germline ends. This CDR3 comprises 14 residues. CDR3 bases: TGCAGTGCTAGAGATCGACGACTAGAGGGGACCCAGTACTTC. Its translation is CSARDRRLEGTQYF.

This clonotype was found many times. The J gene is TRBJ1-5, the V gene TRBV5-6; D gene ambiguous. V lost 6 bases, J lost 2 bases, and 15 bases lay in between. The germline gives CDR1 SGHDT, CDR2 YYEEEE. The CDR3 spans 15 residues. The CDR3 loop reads CASNRRGLRNQPQHF. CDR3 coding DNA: TGTGCCAGCAACCGACGAGGTTTGCGCAATCAGCCCCAGCATTTT.

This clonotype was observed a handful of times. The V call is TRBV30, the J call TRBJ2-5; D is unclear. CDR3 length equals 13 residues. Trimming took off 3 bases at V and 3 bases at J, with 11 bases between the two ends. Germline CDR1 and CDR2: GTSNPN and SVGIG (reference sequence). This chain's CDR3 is CAWSLTLKETQYF. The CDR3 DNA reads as TGTGCCTGGAGCTTGACACTCAAAGAGACCCAGTACTTC. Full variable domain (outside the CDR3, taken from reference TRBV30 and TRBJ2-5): SQTIHQWPATLVQPVGSPLSLECTVEGTSNPNLYWYRQAAGRGLQLLFYSVGIGQISSEVPQNLSASRPQDRQFILSSKKLLLSDSGFYLCAWSLTLKETQYFGPGTRLLVL.

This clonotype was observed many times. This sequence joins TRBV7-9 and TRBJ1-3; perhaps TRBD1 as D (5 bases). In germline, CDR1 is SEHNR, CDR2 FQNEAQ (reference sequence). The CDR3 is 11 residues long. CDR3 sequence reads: CATLGDSTIYF. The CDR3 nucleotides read TGTGCTACCCTCGGGGACTCCACCATATATTTT.

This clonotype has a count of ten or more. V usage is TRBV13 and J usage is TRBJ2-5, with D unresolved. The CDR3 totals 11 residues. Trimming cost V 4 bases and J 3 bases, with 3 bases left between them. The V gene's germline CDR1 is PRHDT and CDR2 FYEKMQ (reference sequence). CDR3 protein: CASSYEETQYF. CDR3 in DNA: TGTGCCAGCAGCTATGAAGAGACCCAGTACTTC. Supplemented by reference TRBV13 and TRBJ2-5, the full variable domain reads AAGVIQSPRHLIKEKRETATLKCYPIPRHDTVYWYQQGPGQDPQFLISFYEKMQSDKGSIPDRFSAQQFSDYHSELNMSSLELGDSALYFCASSYEETQYFGPGTRLLVL.

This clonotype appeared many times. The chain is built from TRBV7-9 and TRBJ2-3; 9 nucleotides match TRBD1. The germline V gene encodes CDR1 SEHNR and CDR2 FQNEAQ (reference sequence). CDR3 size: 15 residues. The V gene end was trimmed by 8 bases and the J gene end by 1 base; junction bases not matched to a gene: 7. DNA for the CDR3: TGTGCCAGCCAAACCCGGGACAGGGGCACAGATACGCAGTATTTT. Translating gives CASQTRDRGTDTQYF.